These T cell receptor beta chains were read from a single sample in a study of lymphopenia after photon versus proton radiotherapy. Measured with immunoSEQ multiplex PCR; TCRdb has only the in-frame clones, and not every one. There are about 50,000 clones in the sample; more than 70% occur only once, and about 29% lies in the top ten. Material: peripheral blood, obtained from a patient treated with photon-based radiotherapy. These receptors were collected from a middle-aged man with gastric cancer. CDR3s include the opening cysteine and the closing phenylalanine or tryptophan. The D gene is left open where the match is weak. The size field is filled for only some rows; it gives once, few, many or a size class.

v_call	d_call	clone_size	j_call	cdr3_aa	cdr3_nt
TRBV29-1	NA	NA	TRBJ2-3	CSVDSRGFFTDTQYF	TGCAGCGTTGATTCTCGCGGATTTTTTACAGATACGCAGTATTTT
TRBV14	NA	NA	TRBJ2-7	CASSQETYVGHYEQYF	TGTGCCAGCAGCCAAGAGACGTACGTGGGGCACTACGAGCAGTACTTC
TRBV28	TRBD1	NA	TRBJ1-1	CASTLQGGNTEAFF	TGTGCCAGCACCCTACAGGGGGGGAACACTGAAGCTTTCTTT
TRBV27	TRBD2	NA	TRBJ2-1	CASSSATSASYNEQFF	TGTGCCAGCAGTTCAGCTACTAGCGCCTCCTACAATGAGCAGTTCTTC
TRBV4-1	NA	NA	TRBJ2-2	CASDKGQGGPGELFF	TGCGCCAGCGATAAAGGTCAGGGGGGACCCGGGGAGCTGTTTTTT
TRBV10-1	NA	NA	TRBJ2-3	CASSVFRRDFRPSTDTQYF	TGCGCCAGCAGTGTATTCCGCCGGGACTTTAGACCTAGCACAGATACGCAGTATTTT
TRBV6-5	NA	NA	TRBJ1-5	CASRASGYQPQHF	TGTGCCAGCAGGGCATCAGGGTATCAGCCCCAGCATTTT
TRBV4-2	NA	NA	TRBJ2-5	CASSQDAREQTQYF	TGTGCCAGCAGCCAAGATGCAAGGGAACAGACCCAGTACTTC
TRBV5-6	NA	few	TRBJ1-2	CASSPLEYNYGYTF	TGTGCCAGCAGCCCCTTAGAGTATAACTATGGCTACACCTTC
TRBV7-3	NA	NA	TRBJ2-1	CASSLRQEPYNEQFF	TGTGCCAGCAGCTTACGGCAGGAACCCTACAATGAGCAGTTCTTC
TRBV6-1	NA	once	TRBJ1-4	CASSETPKPFGLFF	TGTGCCAGCAGTGAAACACCCAAGCCGTTCGGACTGTTTTTT
TRBV27	TRBD1	NA	TRBJ2-2	CASAQTGGVTGELFF	TGTGCCAGCGCCCAGACAGGGGGAGTCACCGGGGAGCTGTTTTTT
TRBV6-1	TRBD2	NA	TRBJ2-1	CASSEERGGRSYNEQFF	TGTGCCAGCAGTGAAGAACGGGGCGGGAGGTCCTACAATGAGCAGTTCTTC
TRBV10-3	NA	NA	TRBJ1-2	CAISQAPGEAGYTF	TGTGCCATCAGTCAAGCCCCGGGGGAGGCAGGCTACACCTTC
TRBV15	NA	NA	TRBJ2-3	CATSRIRRDTDTQYF	TGTGCCACCAGCCGCATACGGCGGGACACAGATACGCAGTATTTT
TRBV19	NA	NA	TRBJ1-1	CASSSIIVWNTEAFF	TGTGCCAGTAGTAGTATTATCGTGTGGAACACTGAAGCTTTCTTT
TRBV7-2	TRBD2	NA	TRBJ2-7	CASSLGGRGGTKSYEQYF	TGTGCCAGCAGCTTAGGTGGGCGCGGGGGGACAAAATCCTACGAGCAGTACTTC
TRBV7-9	NA	NA	TRBJ2-3	CASSQEQGTDTQYF	TGTGCCAGCAGCCAGGAACAGGGTACAGATACGCAGTATTTT
TRBV7-2	NA	NA	TRBJ2-5	CASSLDSGTQYF	TGTGCCAGCAGCTTGGACAGCGGGACCCAGTACTTC
TRBV7-9	NA	NA	TRBJ2-7	CASSSLRGGLSGYEQYF	TGTGCCAGCAGCTCGTTAAGGGGGGGCCTGTCAGGCTACGAGCAGTACTTC
TRBV11-2	NA	NA	TRBJ2-7	CASSLVSLASAKSRHEQYF	TGTGCCAGCAGCTTAGTTTCACTAGCCAGCGCCAAGAGCCGACACGAGCAGTACTTC
TRBV6-5	TRBD2	NA	TRBJ2-7	CASSQFSGNSYEQYF	TGTGCCAGCAGTCAATTTAGCGGGAACTCCTACGAGCAGTACTTC
TRBV7-8	TRBD2	NA	TRBJ2-7	CASSLGTSGTYEQYF	TGTGCCAGCAGCCTAGGGACTAGCGGTACCTACGAGCAGTACTTC
TRBV13	NA	once	TRBJ2-1	CASSLGRAVEQFF	TGTGCCAGCAGCTTAGGCAGGGCAGTTGAGCAGTTCTTC
TRBV6-1	TRBD2	NA	TRBJ2-7	CATRLADKYEQYF	TGTGCCACCCGACTAGCGGATAAATACGAGCAGTACTTC
TRBV5-5	TRBD1	NA	TRBJ2-1	CASRHDRDNEQFF	TGTGCCAGCAGGCATGACAGGGACAATGAGCAGTTCTTC
TRBV15	NA	NA	TRBJ1-2	CATSENDGYTF	TGTGCCACCAGCGAGAATGACGGCTACACCTTC
TRBV28	NA	NA	TRBJ1-5	CATRVRNSNQPQHF	TGTGCCACCCGGGTGAGGAATAGCAATCAGCCCCAGCATTTT
TRBV5-6	TRBD2	NA	TRBJ2-1	CASSETKTSGGSYNEQFF	TGTGCCAGCAGCGAGACAAAGACTAGCGGAGGCTCCTACAATGAGCAGTTCTTC
TRBV9	NA	NA	TRBJ2-1	CASSVGNHNEQFF	TGTGCCAGCAGCGTAGGGAACCACAATGAGCAGTTCTTC
TRBV7-8	NA	once	TRBJ2-1	CASRPTFSRLSYNEQFF	TGTGCCAGCAGACCCACCTTTAGCCGCCTTTCCTACAATGAGCAGTTCTTC
TRBV7-2	TRBD2	NA	TRBJ2-5	CASSTSGSLQETQYF	TGTGCCAGCAGCACTAGCGGGAGTCTCCAAGAGACCCAGTACTTC
TRBV7-9	NA	NA	TRBJ2-3	CASSLASGTDTQYF	TGTGCCAGCAGCTTAGCCAGCGGCACAGATACGCAGTATTTT
TRBV10-1	NA	NA	TRBJ2-3	CASSEATDTQYF	TGCGCCAGCAGTGAGGCCACAGATACGCAGTATTTT
TRBV2	TRBD1	NA	TRBJ1-1	CASSRQGTMNTEAFF	TGTGCCAGCAGTCGACAGGGAACTATGAACACTGAAGCTTTCTTT
TRBV18	NA	NA	TRBJ1-1	CASSPISRNTEAFF	TGTGCCAGCTCACCAATATCGCGGAACACTGAAGCTTTCTTT
TRBV2	NA	NA	TRBJ2-3	CASRPRAEASDTQYF	TGTGCCAGCAGACCTCGGGCTGAAGCTTCCGATACGCAGTATTTT
TRBV6-5	NA	NA	TRBJ2-7	CASSYSYQGGYEQYF	TGTGCCAGCAGTTACTCGTACCAGGGCGGCTACGAGCAGTACTTC
TRBV7-3	TRBD2	NA	TRBJ2-1	CASSSPSGRSNEQFF	TGTGCCAGCAGCTCCCCTAGCGGGAGATCCAATGAGCAGTTCTTC
TRBV7-3	NA	NA	TRBJ2-7	CASSPGRGGEQYF	TGTGCCAGCAGCCCGGGGAGGGGGGGAGAGCAGTACTTC
TRBV5-5	TRBD1	NA	TRBJ2-7	CASSIIDRGEQYF	TGTGCCAGCAGCATTATCGACAGGGGCGAGCAGTACTTC
TRBV18	TRBD1	NA	TRBJ1-2	CASSDRNTYGYTF	TGTGCCAGCTCGGACAGGAATACCTATGGCTACACCTTC
TRBV7-2	TRBD1	NA	TRBJ2-7	CASSPDRGYEQYF	TGTGCCAGCAGCCCGGACAGGGGTTACGAGCAGTACTTC
TRBV10-3	NA	NA	TRBJ2-7	CAISRSEVSFSYEQYF	TGTGCCATCAGCCGGTCGGAGGTTTCCTTCTCCTACGAGCAGTACTTC
TRBV12-5	TRBD1	NA	TRBJ2-6	CASGLTGSGANVLTF	TGTGCTAGTGGCCTGACAGGGTCTGGGGCCAACGTCCTGACTTTC
TRBV28	NA	NA	TRBJ1-2	CASSLGQRYGYTF	TGTGCCAGCAGTTTAGGACAGAGATATGGCTACACCTTC
TRBV6-4	TRBD2	NA	TRBJ2-1	CASSPGTSNEQFF	TGTGCCAGCAGCCCCGGGACTAGTAATGAGCAGTTCTTC
TRBV11-2	TRBD1	NA	TRBJ2-7	CASSLGGTGGSEQYF	TGTGCCAGCAGCTTGGGAGGGACAGGGGGCAGCGAGCAGTACTTC
TRBV11-2	TRBD1	NA	TRBJ1-1	CASSRQGVNTEAFF	TGTGCCAGCAGCCGACAGGGTGTGAACACTGAAGCTTTCTTT
TRBV27	NA	NA	TRBJ2-5	CASRPLGRTGLPWQETQYF	TGTGCCAGCAGACCTCTCGGCCGTACAGGGCTCCCTTGGCAAGAGACCCAGTACTTC